This T cell receptor beta chain was captured in a study of STAT5B mutations in CD4+ large granular lymphocyte leukemia (dated by TCRdb to 2022 to 2024). General notes on the study: Among the healthy controls, the CDR3 'QG' motif was associated with a particular HLA allele. The TCRbeta repertoires of CD4+ T-cell large granular lymphocyte leukemia patients were compared with the TCRbeta repertoires of healthy blood donors. Flow cytometry on FACSCanto II or FACSVerse showed that the purified fractions were more than 95% pure among lymphocytes.

From a lookup of the germline V gene, CDR1 and CDR2 are MDHEN and SYDVKM. Taken from cysteine to phenylalanine, the CDR3 has 14 residues. The kept DNA is CDR3 alone, 42 bases in frame from the first base. Trimming takes 8 bases from V and 7 bases from J, and the germline ends sit 18 bases apart. TCRbeta rearrangements were sequenced from genomic DNA using the immunoSEQ assay at survey resolution. Turning to the authors' computational methods: In the TCR sequencing data, the smallest productive clonotype frequency that could be detected was 2.59 x 10-5. Analyses included only productive TCRbeta rearrangements, meaning complete and in-frame sequences. The clonality of each sample was calculated as Simpson clonality in the immunoSEQ Analyzer version 3.0. Clones were binned by frequency as very rare, small, medium, large (1-20%) or hyperexpanded (>20%). OLGA 1.2.3 estimated generation probabilities, VDJtools produced V-gene circos plots, VDJdb was queried for specificities, and GLIPH identified CDR3 motifs. This immuneACCESS table, as held by TCRdb, lists in-frame sequences with V and J called but not all clones. Of the missing ones, under half trace to an unresolved V gene in checked studies; the others have no known cause. V and J calls and clone size are as listed in that table; D and trimming were resolved from the DNA. The sample table lists 25,000 to 35,000 clones, about 71% of them with a count of one. About 0.45% of the sample is in the top ten clones.

Points the paper makes about the study in general: The data were not HLA-matched, and the higher clonality in CD4+ T-LGLL than in CD8+ T-LGLL could be due to the relatively small sample size. Enrichment of TRBV06-family usage was observed among the top patient clones (8/27) relative to healthy controls (2/35). Compared with healthy CD4+ repertoires, CD4-sorted patient repertoires appeared more clonal, and this difference remained even after the putative leukemic clones were removed. The main leukemic clonotypes were found to be private to each patient, although around 25% of the main leukemic clonotypes were detected at low frequency in the non-leukemic repertoires of other patients.

The healthy control group was made up of some 38 blood donors, and the Finnish Red Cross blood service supplied their buffy coats. All TCR-sequenced material derived from peripheral blood: patient blood samples and healthy donor buffy coats. Ficoll-Hypaque gradient centrifugation was used to isolate peripheral blood mononuclear cells. CD4+ cells were purified magnetically from the buffy coats of healthy controls. Genomic DNA was extracted using the Gentra Puregene Cell and Tissue kit, and a Qubit 2.0 fluorometer was used to quantify it. About this clone: The antigen this receptor binds is unknown. No quality values exist for individual bases; no much larger clone is one base distant.

Sequencing used CD4+ T cells from blood buffy coats. This chain is built from TRBV28 and TRBJ2-1; TRBD2 could be the D gene, as 6 bases match. This clonotype was sampled from a human donor in good health. CDR3 protein: CASLSRGPDNEQFF. The nucleotide sequence is TGTGCCAGCCTATCGCGGGGTCCCGATAATGAGCAGTTCTTC. This CDR3, with the reference TRBV28 and TRBJ2-1 proteins standing in past its ends, gives the full variable domain DVKVTQSSRYLVKRTGEKVFLECVQDMDHENMFWYRQDPGLGLRLIYFSYDVKMKEKGDIPEGYSVSREKKERFSLILESASTNQTSMYLCASLSRGPDNEQFFGPGTRLTVL.